The 11 T cell receptor beta chains below come from one sample, sequenced in a study of metastatic and nonmetastatic thyroid tumors. TCRdb used MiXCR to call clones anew from the PCR reads. The repertoire has tens of thousands of clones, more than 9.5% of them found once; the top ten carry under 30%. Thyroid surgery had not been preceded by any treatment in any patient. Sequenced sample: blood. These receptors all stem from a female donor with papillary thyroid cancer or a benign thyroid nodule (not recorded which). Some clones in this sample may be carry-over from other donors' samples.

In its sample, this clone was seen a few times. The chain recombines TRBV5-1 with TRBJ2-7, with 7 positions matching TRBD1. The CDR3 length is 15 residues. The trim removed 2 bases at V and 5 bases at J, leaving 10 bases unmatched. Germline V gene data show CDR1 as SGHRS and CDR2 as YFSETQ. CDR3 amino acids: CASSFRWDSRDEQYF. In nucleotides, the CDR3 is TGCGCCAGCAGCTTTCGATGGGACAGTAGGGACGAGCAGTACTTC.

This clone was seen repeatedly, ten times or more. The chain joins TRBV19 to TRBJ2-2; 8 bases map to TRBD2. The CDR3 sequence is 14 residues long. Germline values: CDR1 LNHDA, CDR2 SQIVND (reference sequence). V was clipped by 8 bases and J by 5 bases; unmatched bases: 7. CDR3 DNA: TGTGCCAGTGGAATAGCGGGAAGAACCGGGGAGCTGTTTTTT. This codes for CASGIAGRTGELFF.

This clone has a count of ten or more. Written as DNA, the CDR3 is TGCAGTGCTAGCCGGGACGGGATAGATACGCAGTATTTT. Translation gives CSASRDGIDTQYF. The J gene is TRBJ2-3, the V gene TRBV20-1; D possibly matches TRBD1 or TRBD2 (5 bases each). Germline V gene sequence: CDR1 DFQATT, CDR2 SNEGSKA (reference sequence). This CDR3 region has 13 residues. The V end was cut by 3 bases, the J end by 5 bases, with 12 bases between.

Turning to this clone: One base away lies a much larger clone, so this may be a sequencing read error. The same CDR3 can be traced to other DNA sequences in this sample. The chain combines TRBV19 with TRBJ2-3; 8 bases match TRBD2. The CDR3 contains 15 residues. Unmatched junction bases numbered 11, after V lost 6 bases and J lost 6 bases. Germline lookup yields CDR1 LNHDA and CDR2 SQIVND (reference sequence). Here the CDR3 reads CASSNRKRGPDTQYF. Written as DNA, the CDR3 is TGTGCCAGTAGCAACCGAAAGCGGGGGCCGGATACGCAGTATTTT.

Many counts were recorded for this clone. The chain carries TRBV20-1 and TRBJ1-1; D not certain. The germline gives CDR1 DFQATT, CDR2 SNEGSKA (reference sequence). The CDR3 covers 11 residues. V was trimmed by 5 bases and J by 7 bases, leaving 11 bases between them. CDR3 in DNA: TGCAGTGCTCAGAAGGAAGGTGAAGCTTTCTTT. Translation gives CSAQKEGEAFF.

CDR3 DNA: TGCGCCAGCAGCTTGGGCGGGAGGGCGGTAGATACGCAGTATTTT. It yields the protein CASSLGGRAVDTQYF. This chain connects TRBV5-1 to TRBJ2-3; 9 nucleotides line up with TRBD2. Germline V lookup: CDR1 SGHRS, CDR2 YFSETQ. With 0 bases clipped from V and 5 bases from J, the junction kept 4 bases outside the gene matches. The CDR3 loop spans 15 amino acids.

This clone was seen repeatedly, ten times or more. The chain couples TRBV11-1 to TRBJ2-7, with 7 positions matching TRBD2. The trim removed 2 bases at V and 2 bases at J, leaving 9 bases unmatched. The CDR3 is made up of 16 amino acids. Germline CDR1 reads SGHAT; CDR2 reads FQDESV (reference sequence). CDR3 DNA: TGTGCCAGCAGCTTATTCAGGTGGGAGGGGACCTACGAGCAGTACTTC. Its protein is CASSLFRWEGTYEQYF.

This clone was recorded many times. This chain joins TRBV5-1 and TRBJ2-7; D is unclear. V shed 0 bases and J shed 4 bases, with 11 bases lying between them. Germline loops: CDR1 SGHRS, CDR2 YFSETQ. The CDR3 is 14 amino acids. The CDR3 coding sequence is TGCGCCAGCAGCTTGGATCCTGGACCATACGAGCAGTACTTC. This encodes CASSLDPGPYEQYF.

This clone was counted ten times or more. This chain joins TRBV6-1 and TRBJ1-1; no reliable D call. Per the germline V gene, CDR1 is MNHNS and CDR2 is SASEGT. The CDR3 runs 13 residues. Trimming shortened V by 7 bases and J by 4 bases, and 13 bases separated the two germline ends. DNA of the CDR3: TGTGCCAGCACATCAGGTGGAGGCACTGAAGCTTTCTTT. This encodes CASTSGGGTEAFF.

This clone was picked up many times. V is TRBV20-1 and J is TRBJ2-1; 10 bases line up with TRBD2. With V trimmed by 5 bases and J by 1 base, 5 bases remained unmatched. Germline V CDR1 and CDR2: DFQATT, SNEGSKA (reference sequence). The length of the CDR3 is 15 residues. Here the CDR3 DNA reads TGCAGTGCTGAACTAGCGGGAATGTCCTACAATGAGCAGTTCTTC. Residues: CSAELAGMSYNEQFF.

This clone came up many times. A much more abundant neighbour one base away suggests this may be a read error. This is likely a read error, given that the CDR3 carries no conserved phenylalanine or tryptophan at its end. This sequence joins TRBV20-1 and TRBJ1-6; 10 bases map to TRBD1. Germline-derived CDR1 and CDR2 are DFQATT and SNEGSKA (reference sequence). V was pared by 1 base and J by 8 bases, with 5 bases of the junction left unmatched. This CDR3 is built from 15 residues. The CDR3 DNA is TGCAGTGCTAGAGCCGGGACAGGGGATTATTCACCCCTCCACCTT. Translation: CSARAGTGDYSPLHL.